A selection of T cell receptor beta chains follows, all from one sample in a study of blood T cell repertoires in COVID-19. The repertoire was sequenced with immunoSEQ multiplex PCR; TCRdb's copy has only in-frame clones and lacks some. The sample contains about 130,000 clones, roughly 80% of which appear only once. Sequences were obtained from PBMCs or T cells enriched from blood (not recorded which). The receptors come from a man in his forties or fifties who had recovered from COVID-19. Both conserved end residues are part of each CDR3. A D gene is named only where the DNA matches it firmly. Size tells how often a clone was seen (once, few, many) or the class of an expanded clone, and some rows leave it out.

v_call	d_call	j_call	clone_size	cdr3_nt	cdr3_aa
TRBV2	NA	TRBJ2-7	NA	TGTGCCAGCAGTGGAGGGGGGGGGCGCGAGCAGTACTTC	CASSGGGGREQYF
TRBV6-1	TRBD1	TRBJ2-4	NA	TGTGCCAGCAGTGAAAGACAGGGAGTAGCCAAAAACATTCAGTACTTC	CASSERQGVAKNIQYF
TRBV19	NA	TRBJ1-2	few	TGTGCCAGTAGTGAAGGGGGTTTTGGCTACACCTTC	CASSEGGFGYTF
TRBV6-5	TRBD1	TRBJ2-7	once	TGTGCCAGCAACCGGGACAGGGGGCGGTACGAGCAGTACTTC	CASNRDRGRYEQYF
TRBV6-2/TRBV6-3	TRBD1	TRBJ2-7	NA	TGTGCCAGCAGTTCTAACAGGGGGCGAATCTCCTACGAGCAGTACTTC	CASSSNRGRISYEQYF
TRBV5-1	NA	TRBJ2-5	NA	TGCGCCAGCAGCCCGACAGGCGGGGAGACCCAGTACTTC	CASSPTGGETQYF
TRBV5-1	TRBD1	TRBJ2-7	NA	TGCGCCAGCAGCTTGGGACAGGGAGTGAACGAGCAGTACTTC	CASSLGQGVNEQYF
TRBV4-3	NA	TRBJ1-1	NA	TGCGCCAGCAGCCAAGGGCCGGAACAGGGAAGGCGCACTGAAGCTTTCTTT	CASSQGPEQGRRTEAFF
TRBV7-3	TRBD2	TRBJ2-3	NA	TGTGCCAGCAGCTTATCCGGGGGGGAAGATACGCAGTATTTT	CASSLSGGEDTQYF
TRBV18	TRBD1	TRBJ2-1	NA	TGTGCCAGCTCACCACTTCCGGGACAGGGAGGGAATGAGCAGTTCTTC	CASSPLPGQGGNEQFF
TRBV4-3	NA	TRBJ1-6	NA	TGCGCCAGCAGCCAAGATGGCGGCAGACGAAATTCACCCCTCCACTTT	CASSQDGGRRNSPLHF
TRBV10-3	NA	TRBJ2-7	NA	TGTGCCATCAGTGGGGACACGAACTACGAGCAGTACTTC	CAISGDTNYEQYF
TRBV5-5	TRBD1	TRBJ1-5	NA	TGTGCCAGCAGCTTGTCCCGAATGACAGGGGGCAATCAGCCCCAGCATTTT	CASSLSRMTGGNQPQHF
TRBV9	TRBD1	TRBJ2-2	NA	TGTGCCAGCAGGAAACAGGGGGCGGGCACCGGGGAGCTGTTTTTT	CASRKQGAGTGELFF
TRBV2	TRBD1	TRBJ2-3	NA	TGTGCCAGCAGGTACAGGGAAGGGGGCCCAGATACGCAGTATTTT	CASRYREGGPDTQYF
TRBV7-3	TRBD2	TRBJ2-1	NA	TGTGCCAGCAGCTCCTCAGCGGGGAGCTCCTACAATGAGCAGTTCTTC	CASSSSAGSSYNEQFF
TRBV5-1	NA	TRBJ1-2	NA	TGCGCCAGCAGCGTGAACAGACCCCAGGGAGGCTACACCTTC	CASSVNRPQGGYTF
TRBV28	NA	TRBJ1-6	NA	TGTGCCAGCAGCCCCCCCGAGGGATCCAATTCACCCCTCCACTTT	CASSPPEGSNSPLHF
TRBV16	NA	TRBJ1-5	NA	TGTGCCAGCAGCCCCCCGAGGGGGACGGGCAATCAGCCCCAGCATTTT	CASSPPRGTGNQPQHF
TRBV10-2	NA	TRBJ1-1	NA	TGCGCCAGCAGTGACCTCCCGAACACTGAAGCTTTCTTT	CASSDLPNTEAFF
TRBV6-5	TRBD1	TRBJ1-6	NA	TGTGCCAGCAGTTACCAGGGGGCGGGTAATTCACCCCTCCACTTT	CASSYQGAGNSPLHF
TRBV10-3	TRBD1	TRBJ1-1	NA	TGTGCCATCAGTCCAGGACAGGGGGCGCGAGGGAACACTGAAGCTTTCTTT	CAISPGQGARGNTEAFF
TRBV2	NA	TRBJ1-3	NA	TGTGCCAGCACAACCGACAGGAGCTCTGGAAACACCATATATTTT	CASTTDRSSGNTIYF
TRBV4-1	TRBD1	TRBJ2-5	NA	TGCGCCAGCAGCCAAGGGACAGGGTGGCCACAAGAGACCCAGTACTTC	CASSQGTGWPQETQYF
TRBV10-2	NA	TRBJ2-4	NA	TGCGCCAGCAGTGGGCAGGGGTTGGACATTCAGTACTTC	CASSGQGLDIQYF
TRBV3-1/TRBV3-2	TRBD1	TRBJ2-6	NA	TGTGCCAGCAGCCATGACAGGGGTAACTCTGGGGCCAACGTCCTGACTTTC	CASSHDRGNSGANVLTF
TRBV3-1/TRBV3-2	TRBD1	TRBJ2-5	once	TGTGCCAGCAGCCACCCCCCGGGACAGGGGGTCTGGCAAGAGACCCAGTACTTC	CASSHPPGQGVWQETQYF
TRBV11-2	NA	TRBJ1-5	NA	TGTGCCAGCAGCTTAGCCCAGAATCAGCCCCAGCATTTT	CASSLAQNQPQHF
TRBV19	TRBD1	TRBJ1-4	NA	TGTGCCAGTAGCGCGGGACAGGGAGGGGATGAAAAACTGTTTTTT	CASSAGQGGDEKLFF
TRBV2	NA	TRBJ1-6	NA	TGTGCCAGCACAGAGGAAGGGGGCTATAATTCACCCCTCCACTTT	CASTEEGGYNSPLHF
TRBV14	TRBD1	TRBJ1-1	NA	TGTGCCAGCAGCCTAAGGACAGGTGGTAACACTGAAGCTTTCTTT	CASSLRTGGNTEAFF
TRBV6-2/TRBV6-3	NA	TRBJ2-4	NA	TGTGCCAGCAGTCCAGGGGAGGGAAACATTCAGTACTTC	CASSPGEGNIQYF
TRBV6-5	NA	TRBJ1-5	NA	TGTGCCAGCCGGGTTCATAGCAATCAGCCCCAGCATTTT	CASRVHSNQPQHF
TRBV5-4	TRBD2	TRBJ2-3	NA	TGTGCCAGCAGCTTGAAGCTAGCGGGGGCCACCACAGATACGCAGTATTTT	CASSLKLAGATTDTQYF
TRBV30	NA	TRBJ1-4	few	TGTGCCTGGAGCGGCCTAGGGGCGTCTAATGAAAAACTGTTTTTT	CAWSGLGASNEKLFF
TRBV9	NA	TRBJ1-1	NA	TGTGCCAGCAGCGTGTACGGGGGGCGGGACACTGAAGCTTTCTTT	CASSVYGGRDTEAFF
TRBV5-5	TRBD1	TRBJ2-1	once	TGTGCCAGCAGCTTGGAGGGGCAGGGGGCGTACAATGAGCAGTTCTTC	CASSLEGQGAYNEQFF
TRBV3-1/TRBV3-2	NA	TRBJ2-5	NA	TGTGCCAGCAGCCAAGAGCGGCGGTCAGAGACCCAGTACTTC	CASSQERRSETQYF
TRBV6-5	NA	TRBJ2-5	NA	TGTGCCAGCAGTTACTCTCGAGGGGGAAGAGAGACCCAGTACTTC	CASSYSRGGRETQYF
TRBV6-2/TRBV6-3	NA	TRBJ1-2	NA	TGTGCCAGCAGCTGGGAGTCTAACTATGGCTACACCTTC	CASSWESNYGYTF
TRBV7-2	NA	TRBJ2-2	NA	TGTGCCAGCAGCTTAGCATATGCCGGGGAGCTGTTTTTT	CASSLAYAGELFF
TRBV10-3	NA	TRBJ1-6	NA	TGTGCCATCAGTGGCCCGGGGAATTCACCCCTCCACTTT	CAISGPGNSPLHF
TRBV2	NA	TRBJ1-2	NA	TGTGCCAGCAGTGAAGCAGGGGGCTATGGCTACACCTTC	CASSEAGGYGYTF
TRBV27	TRBD2	TRBJ2-7	NA	TGTGCCAGCCAAAATCAGGCTAGCGGGACCTACGAGCAGTACTTC	CASQNQASGTYEQYF
TRBV18	NA	TRBJ1-6	many	TGTGCCAGCTCATACATGTCAGACTCCTATAATTCACCCCTCCACTTT	CASSYMSDSYNSPLHF
TRBV5-4	NA	TRBJ2-3	NA	TGTGCCAGCAGCTTGGGAATAGAAAAGTATTTT	CASSLGIEKYF
TRBV10-3	NA	TRBJ1-6	NA	TGTGCCATCAGTGATTTAGCGGCGGGAGGTAATTCACCCCTCCACTTT	CAISDLAAGGNSPLHF
TRBV6-5	NA	TRBJ1-2	NA	TGTGCCAGCAGTCGGACAGAAGCTAACTATGGCTACACCTTC	CASSRTEANYGYTF
TRBV27	NA	TRBJ2-5	once	TGTGCCAGCAGTATATCCGGGATCGTCCTCCAAGAGACCCAGTACTTC	CASSISGIVLQETQYF
TRBV4-2	NA	TRBJ2-1	NA	TGTGCCAGCAGCCAAGATGTAACTGTTTCCTACAATGAGCAGTTCTTC	CASSQDVTVSYNEQFF
TRBV15	NA	TRBJ1-2	NA	TGTGCCACCAGCAGGGCAGGGCCTAACTATGGCTACACCTTC	CATSRAGPNYGYTF
TRBV5-4	TRBD2	TRBJ2-2	NA	TGTGCCAGCAGCGGAGGGACTAGCGGGGGGGCACCCACCGGGGAGCTGTTTTTT	CASSGGTSGGAPTGELFF
TRBV6-2/TRBV6-3	TRBD1	TRBJ2-1	NA	TGTGCCAGCAGTAGCAACGCCGGACAGGGACAAAATGAGCAGTTCTTC	CASSSNAGQGQNEQFF
TRBV5-4	TRBD2	TRBJ2-2	NA	TGTGCCAGCAGCCACGGGACGGGGGGTCTTGGCGGGGAGCTGTTTTTT	CASSHGTGGLGGELFF